This section outlines one TCR beta chain sequence together with its context. Its antigen is not known. These data belong to a study of shared clonotypes between healthy human individuals. The study's findings and limits: Among donors, sharing of clonotypes was expected to be affected by sequencing depth. As a rule, naive subsets had a larger estimated richness than memory subsets.

Replicate PCRs from sorted subsets contained about 0.2 ug DNA, which is 29,000 or so T cell genomes. Method: immunoSEQ multiplex PCR; TCRdb's copy keeps in-frame clones and lacks some. Seen here are around 1,100,000 clones, roughly 80% observed once, and the top ten hold 0.7% to 0.95%. CDR3 size: 15 residues. Germline loops: CDR1 SGHAT, CDR2 FQNNGV. Trimming removed 5 bases from V and 0 bases from J, with 13 bases in between. Adults of Caucasian background living in Nashville, Tennessee made up all donors. Sample: memory CD4+ T cells from PBMCs. The subset denotes: CD45RA-negative fraction. The chain uses TRBV11-2 and TRBJ1-2, with TRBD1 as a possible D gene (6 bases). The origin of this receptor is a man aged 18 to 30 in good health. Some clones in this sample may be carry-over from other donors' samples. CDR3 protein: CASSQQGKANYGYTF. The CDR3 DNA reads TGTGCCAGCAGCCAACAGGGAAAAGCTAACTATGGCTACACCTTC.